Below, 20 T cell receptor beta chains from the same sample are listed, as sequenced in a study of blood T cell repertoires in COVID-19. Sequenced by immunoSEQ multiplex PCR; TCRdb stores in-frame clones only, minus some. Among about 120,000 clones listed, approximately 82% were seen once. Specimen: peripheral blood. These receptors came from a man aged 25 to 40 with acute or convalescent COVID-19.

This chain links TRBV19 with TRBJ1-4; perhaps TRBD1 as D (5 bases). Germline CDR1 and CDR2: LNHDA and SQIVND (reference sequence). Trimming cost V 0 bases and J 6 bases, with 11 bases left between them. The CDR3 totals 15 residues. The CDR3 is CASSIDLLQDEKLFF. In DNA form, the CDR3 reads TGTGCCAGTAGTATAGATCTGTTACAGGATGAAAAACTGTTTTTT. Complete variable domain (other parts from reference TRBV19 and TRBJ1-4): DGGITQSPKYLFRKEGQNVTLSCEQNLNHDAMYWYRQDPGQGLRLIYYSQIVNDFQKGDIAEGYSVSREKKESFPLTVTSAQKNPTAFYLCASSIDLLQDEKLFFGSGTQLSVL.

V gene TRBV7-3 combines with J gene TRBJ2-2, with D hard to call. Trimming pared 3 bases from V and 3 bases from J, leaving 11 bases between. This CDR3 is 15 amino acids long. Germline CDR1 reads SGHTA; CDR2 reads FQGTGA. DNA of the CDR3: TGTGCCAGCAGCTTGGGCCCAGAATACACCGGGGAGCTGTTTTTT. This codes for CASSLGPEYTGELFF.

V is TRBV30 and J is TRBJ2-4; TRBD2 aligns across 8 bases. The V and J ends lost 7 bases and 8 bases, in that order; junction bases with no gene match: 10. The CDR3 has 13 residues. The germline V gene encodes CDR1 GTSNPN and CDR2 SVGIG (reference sequence). The CDR3 loop reads CASTAGGGDIQYF. CDR3 bases: TGTGCCTCTACCGCGGGGGGAGGAGACATTCAGTACTTC.

In the case of this clone: The same CDR3 can be traced to other DNA sequences in this sample. V gene TRBV19 combines with J gene TRBJ2-1; TRBD2 agrees at 10 bases. J was trimmed by 1 base and V by 3 bases; bases with no gene match: 3. Germline values: CDR1 LNHDA, CDR2 SQIVND (reference sequence). This CDR3 contains 16 residues. The CDR3 DNA reads TGTGCCAGTAGTATTTCTAGCGGGAGTTCCTACAATGAGCAGTTCTTC. Translated: CASSISSGSSYNEQFF.

This chain links TRBV15 with TRBJ2-2; TRBD2 aligns across 9 bases. Germline V gene lookup returns CDR1 LNHNV and CDR2 YYDKDF (reference sequence). CDR3 length equals 16 residues. With 4 bases clipped from V and 3 bases from J, the junction kept 6 bases outside the gene matches. The CDR3 is CATSMGTSRYTGELFF. In nucleotides, the CDR3 is TGTGCCACCAGCATGGGGACTAGCAGATACACCGGGGAGCTGTTTTTT. The variable domain in full, completed from reference TRBV15 and TRBJ2-2, reads DAMVIQNPRYQVTQFGKPVTLSCSQTLNHNVMYWYQQKSSQAPKLLFHYYDKDFNNEADTPDNFQSRRPNTSFCFLDIRSPGLGDTAMYLCATSMGTSRYTGELFFGEGSRLTVL.

CDR3 DNA: TGTGCCACTAGACCGGGACTAGCGGGACCCTACGAGCAGTACTTC. This sequence encodes CATRPGLAGPYEQYF. This chain joins TRBV25-1 and TRBJ2-7; 13 bases are a match to TRBD2. The germline CDR1 and CDR2 sequences are MGHDK and SYGVNS. The CDR3 is made up of 15 amino acids. J was trimmed by 2 bases and V by 10 bases; bases with no gene match: 8.

CDR3 protein: CASSLIGLARRDTDTQYF. CDR3 sequence (DNA): TGTGCCAGCAGCTTAATAGGATTAGCTAGGCGCGACACAGATACGCAGTATTTT. The chain uses TRBV7-3 and TRBJ2-3, with D unresolved. V lost 1 base and J 2 bases, leaving 19 bases between the germline ends. This CDR3 has 18 residues. The germline CDR1 and CDR2 sequences are SGHTA and FQGTGA.

The V gene is TRBV12-3 or TRBV12-4, the J gene TRBJ2-3; a possible D gene is TRBD1 (5 bases). V lost 5 bases and J 6 bases, leaving 12 bases between the germline ends. The CDR3 totals 13 residues. CDR3 amino acids: CASSQGETDTQYF. The CDR3 DNA sequence: TGTGCCAGCAGTCAAGGGGAAACGGATACGCAGTATTTT.

The chain links TRBV19 to TRBJ2-3; 7 bases align to TRBD2. CDR1 is LNHDA, CDR2 SQIVND, per germline (reference sequence). The trim removed 1 base at V and 5 bases at J, leaving 9 bases unmatched. The CDR3 consists of 16 residues. CDR3 sequence: CASSIGLAGVGDTQYF. The CDR3 DNA follows: TGTGCCAGTAGTATAGGTCTGGCGGGAGTAGGAGATACGCAGTATTTT.

The V gene is TRBV6-4, the J gene TRBJ2-3; 8 bases agree with TRBD1. Unmatched junction bases numbered 2, after V lost 3 bases and J lost 0 bases. From germline, CDR1 is MRHNA and CDR2 SNTAGT. This CDR3 region has 15 residues. The CDR3 region has the DNA TGTGCCAGCAGTGAAGACAGGGGAAGCACAGATACGCAGTATTTT. Translation: CASSEDRGSTDTQYF.

The chain joins TRBV7-2 to TRBJ2-1; 10 bases agree with TRBD2. Germline CDR1 and CDR2: SGHTA and FQGNSA. The CDR3 extends over 17 amino acids. V shed 3 bases and J 7 bases; nucleotides not matched to a gene: 12. The CDR3 loop is CASSFKAGGPESNEQFF. CDR3 bases: TGTGCCAGCAGCTTTAAAGCGGGAGGGCCGGAGTCAAATGAGCAGTTCTTC.

This clone was recorded only once. This chain uses TRBV23-1 with TRBJ1-2, with a possible D match to TRBD1 (5 bases). TRBV23-1 qualifies as an ORF whose function is uncertain. CDR3 length: 17 amino acids. The germline V and J ends were trimmed by 4 bases and 5 bases, with 23 bases remaining between them. The CDR3 nucleotides read TGCGCCAGCAGTCCCTATACCTATGGACAAAGGCATTATGGCTACACCTTC. The encoded protein is CASSPYTYGQRHYGYTF.

For this clone: The sample has other DNA sequences that encode this CDR3 too. The V call is TRBV9, the J call TRBJ1-2; 9 bases are shared with TRBD1. Germline values: CDR1 SGDLS, CDR2 YYNGEE. The CDR3 is 14 residues long. The junction had 5 bases not matched to a gene; V was cut back by 4 bases and J by 4 bases. The CDR3 spells CASSPGQGSYGYTF. The CDR3 DNA is TGTGCCAGCAGCCCAGGACAGGGGAGCTATGGCTACACCTTC.

About this clone: At one end, the junction sequence differs from germline, possibly due to a read error. V usage is TRBV6-4 and J usage is TRBJ2-2; possible D gene TRBD2, 6 bases. Germline CDR1 is MRHNA and CDR2 is SNTAGT. The CDR3 loop spans 17 amino acids. The CDR3 DNA reads TGTGCCAGCAGTGTGGGGAGTCGGGGGAAGAACTCCGGGGAGCTGTTTTTT. Its protein is CASSVGSRGKNSGELFF.

V is TRBV5-4 and J is TRBJ1-6; D remains ambiguous. V gave up 0 bases and J gave up 7 bases, with 11 bases separating them. The length of the CDR3 is 15 residues. CDR1 is SGHNT and CDR2 is YYREEE in the germline V gene (reference sequence). The DNA for the CDR3 is TGTGCCAGCAGCTTGGATGGCAGGTTAAATTCACCCCTCCACTTT. As protein: CASSLDGRLNSPLHF.

This sequence joins TRBV27 and TRBJ2-5, with 7 bases identical to TRBD1. This CDR3 is 21 amino acids long. V dropped 0 bases and J dropped 5; count of bases not matched to a gene: 24. Germline V gene data show CDR1 as MNHEY and CDR2 as SMNVEV (reference sequence). In DNA, the CDR3 is TGTGCCAGCAGTTTATCGGCGGACAGGTGGTTTTTTCGGGGTCCATGCGAGACCCAGTACTTC. As protein: CASSLSADRWFFRGPCETQYF.

The V gene is TRBV5-1, the J gene TRBJ1-1, with unresolved D. The V end lost 4 bases, the J end lost 0 bases, and 13 bases lay between the germline ends. This CDR3 has 15 amino acids. The V gene's germline CDR1 is SGHRS and CDR2 YFSETQ. CDR3 nucleotides: TGCGCCAGCAGCCGGATACAGAACATGAACACTGAAGCTTTCTTT. It translates to CASSRIQNMNTEAFF.

The V call is TRBV24-1, the J call TRBJ2-7; 10 bases are a match to TRBD1. Germline trimming cut 4 bases from V and 2 bases from J; bases unmatched to any gene: 10. This CDR3 has 17 residues. The germline V gene encodes CDR1 KGHDR and CDR2 SFDVKD. The CDR3 spells CATSEPDRGYPTYEQYF. As DNA, the CDR3 is TGTGCCACCAGTGAACCGGACAGGGGGTATCCTACCTACGAGCAGTACTTC.

The rearrangement links TRBV7-3 to TRBJ1-6, with D unclear. CDR3 length: 13 amino acids. Germline V CDR1 and CDR2: SGHTA, FQGTGA. V gave up 2 bases and J gave up 8 bases, with 7 bases separating them. The CDR3 here is CASSLHGDSPLHF. In DNA form, the CDR3 reads TGTGCCAGCAGCTTACACGGGGATTCACCCCTCCACTTT.

The chain is built from TRBV7-6 and TRBJ2-1; no firm D call. With 4 bases removed from V and 5 bases from J, the gap between germline ends came to 9 bases. Per germline, CDR1 SGHVS and CDR2 FNYEAQ. The CDR3 extends over 13 amino acids. The CDR3 loop reads CASSSVQDNEQFF. As DNA, the CDR3 is TGTGCCAGCAGCTCTGTCCAGGACAATGAGCAGTTCTTC. Together with reference TRBV7-6 and TRBJ2-1, the CDR3 gives the full variable domain: GAGVSQSPRYKVTKRGQDVALRCDPISGHVSLYWYRQALGQGPEFLTYFNYEAQQDKSGLPNDRFSAERPEGSISTLTIQRTEQRDSAMYRCASSSVQDNEQFFGPGTRLTVL.